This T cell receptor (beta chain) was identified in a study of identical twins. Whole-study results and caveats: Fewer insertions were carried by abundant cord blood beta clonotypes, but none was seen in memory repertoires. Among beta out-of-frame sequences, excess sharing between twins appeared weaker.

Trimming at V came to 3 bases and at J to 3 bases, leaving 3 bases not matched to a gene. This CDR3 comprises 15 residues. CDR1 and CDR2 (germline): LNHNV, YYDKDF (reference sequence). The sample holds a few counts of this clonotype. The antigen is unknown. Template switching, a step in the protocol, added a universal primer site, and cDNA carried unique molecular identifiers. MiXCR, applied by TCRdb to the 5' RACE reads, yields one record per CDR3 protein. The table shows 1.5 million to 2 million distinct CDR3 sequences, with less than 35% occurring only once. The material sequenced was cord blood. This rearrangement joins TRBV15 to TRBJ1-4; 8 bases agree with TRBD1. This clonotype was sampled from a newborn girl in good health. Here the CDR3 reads CATSSDRGANEKLFF. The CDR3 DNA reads TGTGCCACCAGCAGTGACAGGGGCGCTAATGAAAAACTGTTTTTT.